The 26 T cell receptor beta chains below all came from one sample that was sequenced in a study of blood T cell repertoires in COVID-19. Sequenced by immunoSEQ multiplex PCR; TCRdb stores in-frame clones only, minus some. The sample gives approximately 280,000 clones, 85% of which show up once; 2.5% to 3% is in the top ten. Source material: PBMCs or T cells enriched from blood (not recorded which). All receptors come from a woman aged 45-60 years who had recovered from COVID-19.

The chain combines TRBV5-1 with TRBJ1-1, with 9 bases matching TRBD1. This CDR3 region has 15 residues. Germline trimming cut 1 base from V and 6 bases from J; bases unmatched to any gene: 7. Germline CDR1 is SGHRS and CDR2 is YFSETQ. The DNA for the CDR3 is TGCGCCAGCAGCTTGATGGACAGGGGAACGGCTGAAGCTTTCTTT. The encoded protein is CASSLMDRGTAEAFF.

This rearrangement joins TRBV6-5 to TRBJ1-5; D unclear. The V and J ends lost 10 bases and 0 bases respectively, with 16 bases between them. This CDR3 spans 15 amino acids. CDR1 and CDR2 from the germline V gene are MNHEY and SVGAGI. The CDR3: CATLSLPYSNQPQHF. DNA of the CDR3: TGTGCCACCCTATCCCTACCGTATAGCAATCAGCCCCAGCATTTT.

This clone has only a few counts. The rearrangement links TRBV6-5 to TRBJ2-3; TRBD2 matches 9 bases. The CDR3 extends over 15 amino acids. In germline, CDR1 is MNHEY, CDR2 SVGAGI. After removal of 4 bases from V and 5 bases from J, the junction contained 7 bases not matched to a gene. The DNA for the CDR3 is TGTGCCAGCAGTTTTGAAGCGGGGGGAGTAGATACGCAGTATTTT. This codes for CASSFEAGGVDTQYF.

The J gene is TRBJ2-3, the V gene TRBV5-6, with 10 positions matching TRBD2. The V gene end was trimmed by 4 bases and the J gene end by 7 bases; junction bases not matched to a gene: 9. The CDR3 totals 15 residues. Germline CDR1 SGHDT, CDR2 YYEEEE. The CDR3 here is CASSPRGTSVHTQYF. CDR3 DNA: TGTGCCAGCAGCCCGCGCGGGACTAGCGTTCATACGCAGTATTTT.

V gene TRBV7-2 combines with J gene TRBJ2-7; 8 nucleotides agree with TRBD2. V dropped 3 bases and J dropped 4; count of bases not matched to a gene: 11. The CDR3 is made up of 16 amino acids. Germline V gives CDR1 SGHTA, CDR2 FQGNSA. The CDR3 DNA reads TGTGCCAGCAGCTTCGGGACGAGCGGGAGACCTTACGAGCAGTACTTC. Protein: CASSFGTSGRPYEQYF.

V is TRBV2 and J is TRBJ2-6; 12 bases line up with TRBD1. This CDR3 has 18 residues. Unmatched junction bases numbered 13, after V lost 10 bases and J lost 3 bases. CDR1 SNHLY and CDR2 FYNNEI come from the germline V gene. CDR3 coding DNA: TGTGCCACCTATTCCCCGGGACAGGGGGCTATTGGGGCCAACGTCCTGACTTTC. Protein: CATYSPGQGAIGANVLTF. The whole variable domain, remainder taken from reference TRBV2 and TRBJ2-6, is EPEVTQTPSHQVTQMGQEVILRCVPISNHLYFYWYRQILGQKVEFLVSFYNNEISEKSEIFDDQFSVERPDGSNFTLKIRSTKLEDSAMYFCATYSPGQGAIGANVLTFGAGSRLTVL.

This chain joins TRBV19 and TRBJ2-1; D possibly corresponds to TRBD1 (5 bases). From germline, CDR1 is LNHDA and CDR2 SQIVND (reference sequence). V was shortened by 1 base and J by 8 bases, with 9 bases between the two germline ends. There are 13 residues in the CDR3. The CDR3 protein is CASSIAQGDEQFF. The CDR3 coding sequence is TGTGCCAGTAGTATAGCGCAAGGGGATGAGCAGTTCTTC.

The gene calls are TRBV2 and TRBJ2-3; D possibly corresponds to TRBD2 (6 bases). Trimming took off 0 bases at V and 7 bases at J, with 11 bases between the two ends. The CDR3 is made up of 14 amino acids. CDR1 is SNHLY and CDR2 is FYNNEI in the germline V gene. The CDR3 region has the DNA TGTGCCAGCAGTGAAGCGCGGAGGGCCCATACGCAGTATTTT. It specifies CASSEARRAHTQYF.

This clone was counted once. The chain joins TRBV30 to TRBJ2-3; weak D call: TRBD2 (6 bases). Germline values: CDR1 GTSNPN, CDR2 SVGIG (reference sequence). Trimming took 0 bases from V and 3 from J, leaving 7 bases between them. The CDR3 consists of 13 residues. CDR3 region: CAWSVGGTDTQYF. The CDR3 bases are TGTGCCTGGAGTGTGGGGGGAACAGATACGCAGTATTTT.

This clone was counted a single time. The chain has TRBV5-8 and TRBJ2-1, with D possibly matching TRBD2 (6 bases). Germline V gene sequence: CDR1 SGHTS, CDR2 YDEGEE. This CDR3 is built from 15 residues. The V end lost 3 bases, the J end lost 8 bases, and 18 bases lay between the germline ends. The CDR3 nucleotides are TGTGCCAGCAGCTGGAGGGTTGATAGGGGCTATGAGCAGTTCTTC. Its translation: CASSWRVDRGYEQFF.

The rearrangement joins TRBV18 to TRBJ1-1; D is unresolved. Germline loops: CDR1 KGHSH, CDR2 LQKENI. V lost 8 bases, J lost 4 bases, and 14 bases lay in between. The CDR3 sequence is 13 residues long. The DNA for the CDR3 is TGTGCCAGCACCACAGACCTGACCACTGAAGCTTTCTTT. Encoded protein: CASTTDLTTEAFF.

The chain carries TRBV28 and TRBJ1-5; 9 bases map to TRBD1. CDR3 length: 17 residues. V was clipped by 1 base and J by 4 bases; unmatched bases: 8. The germline V gene encodes CDR1 MDHEN and CDR2 SYDVKM. The CDR3 here is CASSLSVGQGKNQPQHF. In nucleotides, the CDR3 is TGTGCCAGCAGTTTATCTGTGGGACAGGGTAAGAATCAGCCCCAGCATTTT.

This chain links TRBV5-1 with TRBJ1-3; 10 nucleotides line up with TRBD1. CDR1 and CDR2 from the germline V gene are SGHRS and YFSETQ. Trimming cost V 4 bases and J 2 bases; bases outside gene matches: 6. This CDR3 has 16 amino acids. In DNA, the CDR3 is TGCGCCAGCAGCACCCGACAGGGGGCGACTGGAAACACCATATATTTT. Residues: CASSTRQGATGNTIYF.

The chain has TRBV18 and TRBJ1-1; tentatively, D is TRBD1 (5 bases). CDR1 and CDR2 from the germline V gene are KGHSH and LQKENI. This CDR3 contains 13 residues. The V and J ends lost 4 bases and 4 bases respectively, with 10 bases between them. The CDR3 nucleotides are TGTGCCAGCTCACAGGGGAAGGGCACTGAAGCTTTCTTT. This translates into CASSQGKGTEAFF.

This chain uses TRBV10-3 with TRBJ2-1; TRBD2 agrees at 7 bases. Per germline, CDR1 ENHRY and CDR2 SYGVKD. The CDR3 is 16 residues long. With V trimmed by 5 bases and J by 3 bases, 10 bases remained unmatched. The CDR3 sequence: CAISQGWLADYNEQFF. As DNA, the CDR3 is TGTGCCATCAGTCAAGGGTGGCTAGCGGACTACAATGAGCAGTTCTTC.

The rearrangement links TRBV5-1 to TRBJ2-1; D is ambiguous. This CDR3 has 16 residues. The V end lost 0 bases, the J end lost 2 bases, and 12 bases lay between the germline ends. Germline V gene data show CDR1 as SGHRS and CDR2 as YFSETQ. CDR3 nucleotides: TGCGCCAGCAGCTTGGCCGGCAGGCCCCCCTACAATGAGCAGTTCTTC. It translates to CASSLAGRPPYNEQFF.

The genes are TRBV7-9 and TRBJ2-3, with D possibly matching TRBD2 (5 bases). Germline loops: CDR1 SEHNR, CDR2 FQNEAQ (reference sequence). Trimming left V 7 bases short and J 4 bases short, with 18 bases between. This CDR3 contains 15 residues. CDR3 region: CASNPGFIDADTQYF. The CDR3 region has the DNA TGTGCCAGCAACCCGGGGTTCATAGACGCAGATACGCAGTATTTT.

The chain couples TRBV30 to TRBJ1-2; 12 nucleotides line up with TRBD1. Germline V gene lookup returns CDR1 GTSNPN and CDR2 SVGIG (reference sequence). CDR3 length equals 16 residues. The V segment lost 4 bases and the J segment 0 bases; nucleotides outside the gene matches: 6. DNA for the CDR3: TGTGCCTGGATAGGGACAGGGGGCGAAACTAACTATGGCTACACCTTC. Its protein product is CAWIGTGGETNYGYTF.

The chain is built from TRBV6-5 and TRBJ1-4; D is possibly TRBD1 (6 bases). Germline assignment: CDR1 MNHEY and CDR2 SVGAGI. The CDR3 covers 15 residues. The germline V and J ends were trimmed by 6 bases and 2 bases, with 13 bases remaining between them. The CDR3 reads CASRSRGGTNEKLFF. DNA of the CDR3: TGTGCCAGCAGATCACGCGGGGGCACTAATGAAAAACTGTTTTTT.

The chain employs TRBV30 and TRBJ1-1, with 7 positions matching TRBD1. V lost 4 bases to trimming and J lost 7 bases; unmatched junction nucleotides: 12. This CDR3 has 14 amino acids. Germline CDR1 is GTSNPN and CDR2 is SVGIG (reference sequence). CDR3 DNA: TGTGCCTGGAAGGTACAGGGGTTAAGTAATGAAGCTTTCTTT. This codes for CAWKVQGLSNEAFF. Filled out from reference TRBV30 and TRBJ1-1, the complete variable domain reads SQTIHQWPATLVQPVGSPLSLECTVEGTSNPNLYWYRQAAGRGLQLLFYSVGIGQISSEVPQNLSASRPQDRQFILSSKKLLLSDSGFYLCAWKVQGLSNEAFFGQGTRLTVV.

Remarks on this clone: A much larger clone is a single base away; this may be a read error. The chain employs TRBV6-5 and TRBJ1-4; TRBD1 agrees at 7 bases. The germline gives CDR1 MNHEY, CDR2 SVGAGI. The CDR3 has 14 amino acids. V lost 5 bases and J lost 4; bases outside the gene matches: 4. The CDR3 is CASSRQGLNEKLFF. For the CDR3, the DNA is TGTGCCAGCAGTCGACAGGGCCTTAATGAAAAACTGTTTTTT.

The chain uses TRBV5-1 and TRBJ2-7; TRBD1 might be the D (6 bases). CDR1 is SGHRS, CDR2 YFSETQ, per germline. This CDR3 has 17 residues. V was cut by 2 bases and J by 0 bases, with 18 bases left in between. The CDR3 protein is CASSLNPPDRTSYEQYF. DNA of the CDR3: TGCGCCAGCAGCTTAAACCCTCCGGACAGAACCTCCTACGAGCAGTACTTC.

This clone was counted between two and nine times. V is TRBV30 and J is TRBJ1-2; 7 bases line up with TRBD1. The CDR3 length is 14 residues. Germline-derived CDR1 and CDR2 are GTSNPN and SVGIG (reference sequence). The trim removed 0 bases at V and 6 bases at J, leaving 7 bases unmatched. The CDR3 region is CAWSVSRGQHGYTF. For the CDR3, the DNA is TGTGCCTGGAGTGTATCTAGGGGGCAACATGGCTACACCTTC.

This chain links TRBV27 with TRBJ2-7; 8 bases are a match to TRBD2. CDR1 and CDR2 (germline): MNHEY, SMNVEV (reference sequence). Trimming removed 2 bases from V and 5 bases from J; junction bases left unmatched: 2. This CDR3 is 13 amino acids long. CDR3 region: CASSLGTRNEQYF. CDR3 sequence (DNA): TGTGCCAGCAGTTTAGGGACTAGAAACGAGCAGTACTTC.

This chain joins TRBV6-5 and TRBJ2-5, with D uncertain. The CDR3 has 15 amino acids. With 0 bases removed from V and 2 bases from J, the gap between germline ends came to 10 bases. Germline CDR1 and CDR2: MNHEY and SVGAGI. DNA for the CDR3: TGTGCCAGCAGTTACTCGCTTCGGAGTCAAGAGACCCAGTACTTC. This translates into CASSYSLRSQETQYF.

V usage is TRBV3-1 (or the pseudogene TRBV3-2) and J usage is TRBJ1-3, with D unclear. The ends were cut back, 8 bases at V and 0 bases at J, with 5 bases in the middle. Germline values: CDR1 LGHDT, CDR2 YNNKEL (reference sequence). There are 12 residues in the CDR3. DNA of the CDR3: TGTGCCAGCGGCAGCTCTGGAAACACCATATATTTT. This gives the protein CASGSSGNTIYF.